Listed below are T cell receptor beta chains from one sample, sequenced in a study of CD8 T cells in Susac syndrome. Each CDR3 protein is one row after TCRdb ran MiXCR on the immunoSEQ multiplex PCR reads. The repertoire holds 250,000 to 300,000 distinct CDR3 sequences, with about 85% as singletons. Input material: CD8+ T cells from PBMCs. These receptors were obtained from a human donor with multiple sclerosis. The CDR3 runs from the conserved cysteine through the conserved F or W. The D gene is left open where the match is weak. The listing skips clone size in some rows; elsewhere it reads once, few, many or a size class.

clone_size	v_call	d_call	j_call	cdr3_aa	cdr3_nt
few	TRBV6-2/TRBV6-3	TRBD2	TRBJ2-2	CASRGLAGDTGELFF	TGTGCCAGCAGGGGACTAGCGGGAGACACCGGGGAGCTGTTTTTT
-	TRBV14	-	TRBJ2-7	CASVQGLSYEQYF	TGTGCCAGCGTACAGGGACTATCCTACGAGCAGTACTTC
-	TRBV11-2	-	TRBJ1-1	CASSRGLLNTEAFF	TGTGCCAGCAGCCGGGGACTCTTGAACACTGAAGCTTTCTTT
-	TRBV20-1	-	TRBJ2-1	CSARDPGTGYNEQFF	TGCAGTGCTAGAGATCCCGGGACTGGATACAATGAGCAGTTCTTC
-	TRBV7-9	TRBD1	TRBJ1-2	CASSKNRGWDYGYTF	TGTGCCAGCAGCAAAAACAGGGGTTGGGACTATGGCTACACCTTC
-	TRBV5-1	TRBD2	TRBJ2-4	CASSLSGGPINIQYF	TGCGCCAGCAGCTTGTCGGGAGGGCCGATAAACATTCAGTACTTC
-	TRBV20-1	-	TRBJ2-7	CSARWTAIYEQYF	TGCAGTGCTAGATGGACCGCGATCTACGAGCAGTACTTC
few	TRBV20-1	TRBD2	TRBJ2-7	CSATSGRGYEQYF	TGCAGTGCTACGAGCGGGAGAGGCTACGAGCAGTACTTC
-	TRBV6-5	-	TRBJ1-2	CASSYQGGYGYTF	TGTGCCAGCAGTTACCAAGGGGGATATGGCTACACCTTC
-	TRBV27	-	TRBJ1-1	CASSFGVMNTEAFF	TGTGCCAGCAGTTTTGGGGTCATGAACACTGAAGCTTTCTTT
-	TRBV7-3	-	TRBJ1-2	CASSTGPYYGYTF	TGTGCCAGCAGCACGGGGCCTTACTATGGCTACACCTTC